Listed below are T cell receptor beta chains from one sample, sequenced in a study of cytomegalovirus exposure and HLA in healthy donors. Sequencing used immunoSEQ multiplex PCR; TCRdb keeps in-frame clones, though not all of them. The table lists 90,000 or so clones, roughly four fifths of them singletons. Sequenced: PBMCs. All receptors come from a man aged 25-45 years in good health and CMV-seropositive. The CDR3 runs from the conserved cysteine through the conserved F or W. The order of the fields is CDR3 length, D gene, J gene, V gene, clone size, CDR3 protein, CDR3 DNA. D genes are given only for firm matches. Clone sizes are given selectively: once, few, many, or a class where the clone is expanded.

13	.	TRBJ1-2	TRBV29-1	.	CSVGQRINYGYTF	TGCAGCGTAGGACAGCGGATTAACTATGGCTACACCTTC
17	TRBD1	TRBJ1-5	TRBV5-8	.	CASSLGTGVYSNQPQHF	TGTGCCAGCAGCTTGGGGACAGGGGTATATAGCAATCAGCCCCAGCATTTT
15	TRBD2	TRBJ2-5	TRBV19	.	CASSMGLAGSETQYF	TGTGCCAGTAGTATGGGACTAGCGGGATCAGAGACCCAGTACTTC
15	TRBD1	TRBJ2-2	TRBV7-2	.	CASSLVSGGTGELFF	TGTGCCAGCAGCTTAGTCTCAGGGGGCACCGGGGAGCTGTTTTTT
13	.	TRBJ2-3	TRBV6-1	.	CASSETYTDTQYF	TGTGCCAGCAGTGAGACTTACACAGATACGCAGTATTTT
13	.	TRBJ2-1	TRBV7-6	.	CASSADPGAEQFF	TGTGCCAGCAGCGCCGACCCAGGGGCTGAGCAGTTCTTC
18	TRBD2	TRBJ2-1	TRBV28	.	CASSSPPMGLANYNEQFF	TGTGCCAGCAGTTCCCCCCCCATGGGACTAGCGAATTACAATGAGCAGTTCTTC
16	TRBD1	TRBJ2-7	TRBV7-2	once	CASSTPRGLTHYEQYF	TGTGCCAGCAGCACCCCCAGGGGGCTAACCCACTACGAGCAGTACTTC
13	.	TRBJ1-5	TRBV30	.	CAWSRGSNQPQHF	TGTGCCTGGAGTCGGGGTAGCAATCAGCCCCAGCATTTT
15	TRBD2	TRBJ2-7	TRBV11-1	.	CASSRSTSGRYEQYF	TGTGCCAGCAGCCGTTCGACTAGCGGGAGGTACGAGCAGTACTTC
14	.	TRBJ2-7	TRBV10-3	.	CAISVFQGSHEQYF	TGTGCCATCAGTGTATTCCAGGGTTCCCACGAGCAGTACTTC
15	TRBD2	TRBJ2-7	TRBV28	few	CASSGSGSSSYEQYF	TGTGCCAGCAGCGGTAGCGGGAGCTCATCCTACGAGCAGTACTTC
14	.	TRBJ2-7	TRBV7-2	.	CASSSFQRTNEQYF	TGTGCCAGCAGCTCCTTCCAACGGACTAACGAGCAGTACTTC
14	TRBD2	TRBJ2-7	TRBV5-4	.	CASSPLAGVEEQYF	TGTGCCAGCAGCCCACTAGCGGGAGTGGAGGAGCAGTACTTC
17	.	TRBJ1-4	TRBV18	.	CASSPPNRKGTNEKLFF	TGTGCCAGCTCACCACCGAACAGGAAGGGAACTAATGAAAAACTGTTTTTT
17	TRBD1	TRBJ1-6	TRBV5-6	.	CASSLATGASYNSPLHF	TGTGCCAGCAGCTTGGCAACAGGGGCCTCCTATAATTCACCCCTCCACTTT
12	.	TRBJ1-1	TRBV6-5	.	CASTPRGTEAFF	TGTGCCAGCACTCCTAGAGGGACTGAAGCTTTCTTT
14	.	TRBJ2-1	TRBV6-5	few	CASSYRLANNEQFF	TGTGCCAGCAGTTACAGGCTAGCCAACAATGAGCAGTTCTTC
15	.	TRBJ2-7	TRBV28	.	CASSFVGGSSYEQYF	TGTGCCAGCAGTTTCGTCGGGGGTAGCTCCTACGAGCAGTACTTC
13	TRBD2	TRBJ2-3	TRBV10-3	.	CAIGITSVDTQYF	TGTGCCATAGGGATCACTAGCGTCGATACGCAGTATTTT
11	.	TRBJ1-2	TRBV5-4	few	CASSFLQVYTF	TGTGCCAGCAGCTTCTTGCAGGTCTACACCTTC
15	.	TRBJ1-2	TRBV15	.	CATSREHRDHYGYTF	TGTGCCACCAGCAGAGAGCACAGGGATCACTATGGCTACACCTTC
15	TRBD1	TRBJ2-5	TRBV7-6	.	CASSLGQGFRETQYF	TGTGCCAGCAGCTTAGGACAGGGGTTTAGGGAGACCCAGTACTTC
16	.	TRBJ2-1	TRBV29-1	.	CSVPRGLKSSYNEQFF	TGCAGCGTACCAAGAGGCCTCAAAAGCTCCTACAATGAGCAGTTCTTC
17	.	TRBJ1-1	TRBV11-2	.	CASSLVAGRRLNTEAFF	TGTGCCAGCAGCTTAGTAGCAGGGAGGAGGCTGAACACTGAAGCTTTCTTT
14	TRBD2	TRBJ2-7	TRBV18	once	CASSRGGELDEQYF	TGTGCCAGCTCTCGTGGGGGGGAATTGGACGAGCAGTACTTC
16	TRBD1	TRBJ1-3	TRBV19	.	CASRADRDRSGNTIYF	TGTGCCAGTAGGGCAGACCGGGACAGGTCTGGAAACACCATATATTTT
13	.	TRBJ1-2	TRBV14	once	CASSQGSPHGYTF	TGTGCCAGCAGCCAGGGCTCCCCTCATGGCTACACCTTC
15	.	TRBJ2-1	TRBV5-1	.	CASSLGNTLYNEQFF	TGCGCCAGCAGCTTGGGCAATACGCTATACAATGAGCAGTTCTTC
13	TRBD1	TRBJ1-5	TRBV6-6	.	CASKTGVHQPQHF	TGTGCCAGTAAGACAGGGGTGCATCAGCCCCAGCATTTT
15	TRBD1	TRBJ1-4	TRBV28	.	CASSSTGTATEKLFF	TGTGCCAGCAGTTCGACCGGGACAGCCACTGAAAAACTGTTTTTT
13	.	TRBJ2-2	TRBV2	.	CASRDRNTGELFF	TGTGCCAGCAGGGACAGGAACACCGGGGAGCTGTTTTTT
15	TRBD1	TRBJ1-2	TRBV5-6	once	CASSTRDRGNYGYTF	TGTGCCAGCAGCACACGGGACAGGGGGAACTATGGCTACACCTTC
14	.	TRBJ2-7	TRBV7-6	few	CASSLNANSYEQYF	TGTGCCAGCAGCTTAAATGCGAACTCCTACGAGCAGTACTTC
13	TRBD1	TRBJ1-1	TRBV29-1	.	CSAAQGFGTEAFF	TGCAGCGCTGCACAGGGGTTTGGCACTGAAGCTTTCTTT
13	.	TRBJ2-5	TRBV11-3	.	CASSSGKQETQYF	TGTGCCAGCAGCTCAGGGAAACAAGAGACCCAGTACTTC
12	TRBD1	TRBJ1-2	TRBV30	.	CAWADRGYGYTF	TGTGCCTGGGCCGACAGGGGCTATGGCTACACCTTC
17	TRBD2	TRBJ2-1	TRBV28	.	CASSLGIWGGGPYEQFF	TGTGCCAGCAGCTTAGGGATCTGGGGGGGAGGGCCCTATGAGCAGTTCTTC
16	.	TRBJ2-7	TRBV30	.	CAWSRGGWQGAYEQYF	TGTGCCTGGAGCAGGGGAGGGTGGCAGGGGGCTTACGAGCAGTACTTC
13	.	TRBJ1-2	TRBV10-3	.	CATTSGTSGSYTF	TGTGCCACCACATCCGGGACATCGGGGAGCTACACCTTC